This is a list of T cell receptor beta chains from one sample in a study of vaccination effects on CD4 cells after COVID-19. Assay: immunoSEQ multiplex PCR; the TCRdb copy retains only in-frame clones and omits some. The sample consists of some 30,000 clones, 70% of them appearing once. These TCRs' antigens remain unknown. Sample: CD4+ T cells from PBMCs cultured without peptide, taken before COVID-19 vaccination. The receptor set was obtained from a human donor who received a COVID-19 vaccine. Both conserved end residues are part of each CDR3. The D gene is left open where the match is weak. Clone size appears in some rows only: once, few, many, or a class for an expanded clone.

TGTGCCAGCAGCTCAGTCTCGGGAGGCGGGGAGCTGTTTTTT | CASSSVSGGGELFF | TRBV7-2 | TRBD2 | NA | TRBJ2-2 | 14
TGTGCCAGCAGTTACTCGTTGGGGGGTCCCTACGAGCAGTACTTC | CASSYSLGGPYEQYF | TRBV6-6 | NA | NA | TRBJ2-7 | 15
TGTGCCAGTACCCGGACTAGCGGGGGGGTAGCCAAAAACATTCAGTACTTC | CASTRTSGGVAKNIQYF | TRBV19 | TRBD2 | once | TRBJ2-4 | 17
TGTGCCAGCAGCTTAGGGAACAGGGGCCCCTACGAGCAGTACTTC | CASSLGNRGPYEQYF | TRBV13 | TRBD1 | NA | TRBJ2-7 | 15
TGTGCCAGCAGCCCTGTCCGGACTAGCGGCTCCTACGAGCAGTACTTC | CASSPVRTSGSYEQYF | TRBV5-6 | TRBD2 | NA | TRBJ2-7 | 16
TGCGCCAGCATTCCCAACAGGGTGTCGCGCTCCTACGAGCAGTACTTC | CASIPNRVSRSYEQYF | TRBV23-1 | NA | NA | TRBJ2-7 | 16
TGTGCCAGCTCACCACCGGGGGCGACCCAAGAGACCCAGTACTTC | CASSPPGATQETQYF | TRBV18 | NA | NA | TRBJ2-5 | 15
TGTGCCAGCAGCCGAAAATCGGGGGTGGGGACAGGGTTGAGCTCCTATAATTCACCCCTCCACTTT | CASSRKSGVGTGLSSYNSPLHF | TRBV3-1/TRBV3-2 | TRBD1 | NA | TRBJ1-6 | 22
TGTGCCAGTAGGAACCCGGGACAGGGATATCATCAGCCCCAGCATTTT | CASRNPGQGYHQPQHF | TRBV19 | TRBD1 | NA | TRBJ1-5 | 16
TGTGCCAGCAGCTTGGGGGGACAAGAGACCCAGTACTTC | CASSLGGQETQYF | TRBV11-2 | NA | once | TRBJ2-5 | 13
TGTGCCAGCAGCACCGGGAATACGCAGTATTTT | CASSTGNTQYF | TRBV7-9 | NA | NA | TRBJ2-3 | 11
TGTGCCAGCAGCCGCGGGGCGTACCAAGAGACCCAGTACTTC | CASSRGAYQETQYF | TRBV13 | NA | NA | TRBJ2-5 | 14
TGCGCCAGCAGCGGACCGACAAACTACAATGAGCAGTTCTTC | CASSGPTNYNEQFF | TRBV5-1 | NA | few | TRBJ2-1 | 14
TGCGCCACCCTCCGGCCAGGGAACACTGAAGCTTTCTTT | CATLRPGNTEAFF | TRBV10-2 | NA | NA | TRBJ1-1 | 13
TGTGCCAGCAGCTCCCGCGGGGGCGAGGGTGAAGCTTTCTTT | CASSSRGGEGEAFF | TRBV7-2 | NA | NA | TRBJ1-1 | 14
TGTGCCAGCAGTTCGGAGGGGGGTACGCAGTATTTT | CASSSEGGTQYF | TRBV3-1/TRBV3-2 | NA | NA | TRBJ2-3 | 12
TGTGCCAGCAGCCCACAACCCGGACAGGGAAGGTTTAATGAGCAGTTCTTC | CASSPQPGQGRFNEQFF | TRBV11-2 | TRBD1 | few | TRBJ2-1 | 17
TGCGCCAGCACAAGACAGGGGGCGGGCGAAATGAACACTGAAGCTTTCTTT | CASTRQGAGEMNTEAFF | TRBV5-1 | TRBD1 | NA | TRBJ1-1 | 17
TGTGCCAGCAGCTTCAGTGGAATTGAAAAACTGTTTTTT | CASSFSGIEKLFF | TRBV6-2/TRBV6-3 | NA | few | TRBJ1-4 | 13
TGTGCCAGTAGTAAGGCAGTAATGAACTATGGCTACACCTTC | CASSKAVMNYGYTF | TRBV19 | NA | NA | TRBJ1-2 | 14
TGTGCCAGCAGTAACCAGGGGGCATCGGACTATGGCTACACCTTC | CASSNQGASDYGYTF | TRBV6-5 | TRBD1 | NA | TRBJ1-2 | 15
TGTGCCAGCAGCCACTGGGACGGACTTTCAAAGCCCCTCCACTTT | CASSHWDGLSKPLHF | TRBV3-1/TRBV3-2 | NA | few | TRBJ1-6 | 15
TGTGCCAGCAGTTACCGCTGGGGGTCCCGGCCCCAGCATTTT | CASSYRWGSRPQHF | TRBV6-5 | NA | NA | TRBJ1-5 | 14
TGTGCCTGGACTTCGCAGAACACCGGGGAGCTGTTTTTT | CAWTSQNTGELFF | TRBV30 | NA | few | TRBJ2-2 | 13
TGTGCCAGCTCACCCCGGGACAGGGGGCTGGATGAGCAGTTCTTC | CASSPRDRGLDEQFF | TRBV18 | TRBD1 | NA | TRBJ2-1 | 15
TGTGCCAGCTCACCAGGAATAGCGGGGGTGGAAGAGACCCAGTACTTC | CASSPGIAGVEETQYF | TRBV18 | TRBD2 | NA | TRBJ2-5 | 16
TGTGCTAGTGGACTTAGCGACGGGGAGCTGTTTTTT | CASGLSDGELFF | TRBV12-5 | NA | once | TRBJ2-2 | 12
TGTGCCAGCTCACCATATTCAGGACAGAACACTGAAGCTTTCTTT | CASSPYSGQNTEAFF | TRBV18 | NA | once | TRBJ1-1 | 15
TGTGCCAGCAGCTGGGGGACTAGCGGAGTCTACGAGCAGTACTTC | CASSWGTSGVYEQYF | TRBV5-8 | TRBD2 | few | TRBJ2-7 | 15
TGTGCCAGCAGTTACCGGACTAGCGGGAGTGTCAATGAGCAGTTCTTC | CASSYRTSGSVNEQFF | TRBV6-2/TRBV6-3 | TRBD2 | NA | TRBJ2-1 | 16
TGTGCCTGGAGCCCCCCAGCTCCCACCCGGGGTCAGTACTTC | CAWSPPAPTRGQYF | TRBV30 | NA | NA | TRBJ2-7 | 14
TGTGCCATCAGCGGCCCTCAGCAGGGGAACACTGAAGCTTTCTTT | CAISGPQQGNTEAFF | TRBV10-3 | NA | once | TRBJ1-1 | 15
TGTGCCACCGGTAGCGGTCGGCAGTTCTTC | CATGSGRQFF | TRBV3-1/TRBV3-2 | NA | NA | TRBJ2-1 | 10
TGCAGCGTTGCTTCCCTAGCGGGAGACCCCAATGAGCAGTTCTTC | CSVASLAGDPNEQFF | TRBV29-1 | TRBD2 | NA | TRBJ2-1 | 15
TGTGCCAGCAGCTTGGGAGGGGAGGCCGTAGGTGGCTACACCTTC | CASSLGGEAVGGYTF | TRBV5-4 | NA | NA | TRBJ1-2 | 15
TGCGCCAGCAGTGAGTCAGGTATCAACATTCAGTACTTC | CASSESGINIQYF | TRBV10-2 | NA | NA | TRBJ2-4 | 13
TGTGCCAGCAGAAATCAGGAGTATTCACCCCTCCACTTT | CASRNQEYSPLHF | TRBV12-3/TRBV12-4 | NA | NA | TRBJ1-6 | 13
TGTGCCAGCAGTGGGGGACAGGGTTCCAACGCGAACACCGGGGAGCTGTTTTTT | CASSGGQGSNANTGELFF | TRBV2 | TRBD1 | once | TRBJ2-2 | 18
TGTGCCAGCAGCTCGGGACAGGTGAACACTGAAGCTTTCTTT | CASSSGQVNTEAFF | TRBV6-5 | TRBD1 | NA | TRBJ1-1 | 14
TGTGCCAGCAGTTACGGGACAGGCGAAAAACTGTTTTTT | CASSYGTGEKLFF | TRBV6-6 | TRBD1 | NA | TRBJ1-4 | 13
TGTGCCACCAGTCATTTAGCTAACTATGGCTACACCTTC | CATSHLANYGYTF | TRBV24-1 | NA | NA | TRBJ1-2 | 13